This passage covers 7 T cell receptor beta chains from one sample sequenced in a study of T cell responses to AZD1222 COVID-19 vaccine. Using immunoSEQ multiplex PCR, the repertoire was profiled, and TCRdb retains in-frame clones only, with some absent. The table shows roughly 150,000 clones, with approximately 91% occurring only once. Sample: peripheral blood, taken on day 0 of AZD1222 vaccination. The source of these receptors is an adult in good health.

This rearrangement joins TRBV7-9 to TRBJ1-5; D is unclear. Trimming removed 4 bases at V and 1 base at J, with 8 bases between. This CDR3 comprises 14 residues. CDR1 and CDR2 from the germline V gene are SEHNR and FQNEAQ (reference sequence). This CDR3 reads CASSSPSSNQPQHF. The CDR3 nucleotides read TGTGCCAGCAGCTCCCCCAGCAGCAATCAGCCCCAGCATTTT.

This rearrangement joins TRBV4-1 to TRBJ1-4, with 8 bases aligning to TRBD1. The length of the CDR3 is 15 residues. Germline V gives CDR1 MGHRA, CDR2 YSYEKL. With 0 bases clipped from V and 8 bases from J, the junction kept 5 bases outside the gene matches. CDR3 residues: CASSQEPRGHEKLFF. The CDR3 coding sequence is TGCGCCAGCAGCCAAGAACCCAGGGGGCACGAAAAACTGTTTTTT.

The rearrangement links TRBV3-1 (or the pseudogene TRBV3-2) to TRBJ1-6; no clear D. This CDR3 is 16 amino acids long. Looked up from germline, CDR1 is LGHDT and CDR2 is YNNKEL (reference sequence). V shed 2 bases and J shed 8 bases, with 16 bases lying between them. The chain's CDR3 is CASSQYNRAVDSPLHF. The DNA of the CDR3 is TGTGCCAGCAGCCAATACAACAGAGCCGTGGATTCACCCCTCCACTTT.

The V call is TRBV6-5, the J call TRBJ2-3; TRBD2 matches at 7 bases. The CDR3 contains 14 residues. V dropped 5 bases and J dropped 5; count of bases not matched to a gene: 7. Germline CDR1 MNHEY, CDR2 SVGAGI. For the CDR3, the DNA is TGTGCCAGCAGTCTCCTCATAGCGGGAGATACGCAGTATTTT. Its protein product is CASSLLIAGDTQYF.

The CDR3 here is CASSQVRGQGAKNSPLHF. DNA of the CDR3: TGCGCCAGCAGCCAAGTTCGGGGACAGGGGGCGAAGAATTCACCCCTCCACTTT. The chain links TRBV4-1 to TRBJ1-6; 12 bases are shared with TRBD1. Germline CDR1 reads MGHRA; CDR2 reads YSYEKL. The CDR3 runs to 18 residues. With V trimmed by 1 base and J by 7 bases, 8 bases remained unmatched.

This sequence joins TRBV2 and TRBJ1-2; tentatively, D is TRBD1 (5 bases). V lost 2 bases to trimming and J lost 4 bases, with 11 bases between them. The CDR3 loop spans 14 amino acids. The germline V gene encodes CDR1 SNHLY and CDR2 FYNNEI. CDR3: CASSEQGWSYGYTF. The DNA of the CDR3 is TGTGCCAGCAGTGAACAGGGCTGGTCCTATGGCTACACCTTC.

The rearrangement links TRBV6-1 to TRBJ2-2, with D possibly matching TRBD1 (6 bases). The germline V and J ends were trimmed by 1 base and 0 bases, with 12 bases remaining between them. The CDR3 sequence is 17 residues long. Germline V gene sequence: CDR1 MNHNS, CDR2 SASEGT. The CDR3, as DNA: TGTGCCAGCAGTGAAGGGTCAGGGGCCCCGAACACCGGGGAGCTGTTTTTT. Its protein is CASSEGSGAPNTGELFF.